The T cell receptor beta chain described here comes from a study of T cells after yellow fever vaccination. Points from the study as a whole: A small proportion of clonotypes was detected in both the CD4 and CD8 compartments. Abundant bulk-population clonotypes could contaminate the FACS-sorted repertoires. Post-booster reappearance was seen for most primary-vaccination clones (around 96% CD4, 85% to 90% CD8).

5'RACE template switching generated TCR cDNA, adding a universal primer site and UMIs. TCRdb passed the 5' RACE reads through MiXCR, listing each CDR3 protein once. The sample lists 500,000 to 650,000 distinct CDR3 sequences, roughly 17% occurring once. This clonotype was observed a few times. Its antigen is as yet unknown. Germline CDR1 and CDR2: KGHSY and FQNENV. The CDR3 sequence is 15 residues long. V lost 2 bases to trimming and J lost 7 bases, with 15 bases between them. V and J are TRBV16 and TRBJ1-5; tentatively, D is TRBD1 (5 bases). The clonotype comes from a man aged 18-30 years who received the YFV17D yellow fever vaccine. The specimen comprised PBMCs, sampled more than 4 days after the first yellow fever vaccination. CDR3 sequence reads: CASSQGSGAGQPQHF. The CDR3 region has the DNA TGTGCCAGCAGCCAAGGGTCCGGGGCCGGACAGCCCCAGCATTTT. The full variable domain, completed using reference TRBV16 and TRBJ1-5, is GEEVAQTPKHLVRGEGQKAKLYCAPIKGHSYVFWYQQVLKNEFKFLISFQNENVFDETGMPKERFSAKCLPNSPCSLEIQATKLEDSAVYFCASSQGSGAGQPQHFGDGTRLSIL.